These 20 T cell receptor beta chains originate from one sample sequenced in a study of Ad26.COV2.S vaccination and SARS-CoV-2 variants. Profiled with immunoSEQ multiplex PCR; TCRdb holds only in-frame clones, not every one. The sample includes fewer than 500,000 clones, about nine tenths of them seen just once. Treatment denoted: 19 received Ad26.COV2.S at low or high dose, single or two shots; about 5 received placebo; per-sample allocation not given. Samples came from day 63 after the first vaccine or placebo injection. The source material was peripheral blood, sampled in a trial of Ad26.COV2.S vaccine versus placebo. These receptor sequences come from a person aged 18-60 years who received the Ad26.COV2.S COVID-19 vaccine or a placebo.

The J gene is TRBJ1-2, the V gene TRBV4-3; D is unclear. V was clipped by 0 bases and J by 4 bases, with 15 bases between them. The CDR3 spans 16 residues. In germline, CDR1 is LGHNA, CDR2 YSLEER. CDR3 nucleotides: TGCGCCAGCAGCCAAGAATTTGGGCACAGCCTCTATGGCTACACCTTC. It codes for CASSQEFGHSLYGYTF.

The chain combines TRBV9 with TRBJ2-4; perhaps TRBD2 as D (5 bases). The length of the CDR3 is 14 residues. Trimming pared 7 bases from V and 5 bases from J, leaving 16 bases between. From germline, CDR1 is SGDLS and CDR2 YYNGEE. CDR3 region: CASSQTEEENIQYF. The CDR3 DNA reads as TGTGCCAGCTCCCAGACGGAGGAGGAAAACATTCAGTACTTC.

The chain joins TRBV2 to TRBJ2-1; no definite D call. Germline assignment: CDR1 SNHLY and CDR2 FYNNEI. V was trimmed by 5 bases and J by 2 bases, leaving 7 bases between them. The CDR3 is made up of 13 amino acids. Here the CDR3 DNA reads TGTGCCAGCAGTCCGCACCCCTACAATGAGCAGTTCTTC. This gives the protein CASSPHPYNEQFF.

CDR3 in amino acids: CASSGGPGQRKYYEQYF. CDR3 DNA: TGTGCCAGCAGCGGAGGACCGGGACAACGAAAATACTACGAGCAGTACTTC. This sequence joins TRBV9 and TRBJ2-7; the D gene is possibly TRBD1 (6 bases). Germline CDR1 SGDLS, CDR2 YYNGEE. V dropped 3 bases and J dropped 3 bases, with 22 bases sitting between them. This CDR3 is 17 amino acids long.

The J gene is TRBJ2-7, the V gene TRBV12-3 or TRBV12-4; D uncertain. Trimming pared 5 bases from V and 4 bases from J, leaving 9 bases between. The CDR3 is made up of 12 amino acids. The DNA of the CDR3 is TGTGCCAGCAGTAGGTTTGGGTACGAGCAGTACTTC. Protein sequence: CASSRFGYEQYF.

CDR3 in amino acids: CASRPTGSRDQPQHF. In DNA, the CDR3 is TGTGCCAGCAGGCCGACAGGGAGCCGGGATCAGCCCCAGCATTTT. The chain links TRBV6-5 to TRBJ1-5; 7 bases are a match to TRBD1. V gave up 6 bases and J gave up 5 bases; unmatched junction bases: 10. The length of the CDR3 is 15 residues. Germline CDR1 and CDR2: MNHEY and SVGAGI.

The chain couples TRBV10-3 to TRBJ2-1; TRBD2 aligns across 8 bases. Per the germline V gene, CDR1 is ENHRY and CDR2 is SYGVKD. Trimming took 10 bases from V and 9 from J; bases not matched to a gene: 14. The CDR3 length is 14 residues. CDR3 sequence: CASHLSSGSGEQFF. In DNA, the CDR3 is TGTGCCAGCCACCTCTCGAGCGGGAGTGGTGAGCAGTTCTTC.

This clone came up once. This chain uses TRBV4-3 with TRBJ2-1; either TRBD1 or TRBD2 may supply D (6 bases each). CDR1 and CDR2 (germline): LGHNA, YSLEER. CDR3 length equals 17 residues. Between the trimmed V and J ends, which lost 0 bases and 8 bases, there was a span of 20 bases. CDR3 sequence: CASSQDPPGARLDEQFF. The CDR3 DNA reads TGCGCCAGCAGCCAAGATCCCCCGGGGGCGCGGCTAGATGAGCAGTTCTTC.

The chain joins TRBV27 to TRBJ2-7, with 7 bases lining up with TRBD2. The germline V gene has CDR1 MNHEY and CDR2 SMNVEV (reference sequence). V shed 8 bases, J shed 8 bases, and the junction held 6 bases outside the gene matches. CDR3 size: 11 residues. In DNA form, the CDR3 reads TGTGCCAGCCAACTGGGGGGGAAGCAGTACTTC. Its protein product is CASQLGGKQYF.

The gene calls are TRBV7-2 and TRBJ2-1; tentatively, D is TRBD2 (5 bases). The CDR3 contains 15 residues. V lost 5 bases and J lost 4, with 15 bases in between. Looked up from germline, CDR1 is SGHTA and CDR2 is FQGNSA. In DNA form, the CDR3 reads TGTGCCAGCAGCCTCGGGATTCCCCAGTACAATGAGCAGTTCTTC. Protein sequence: CASSLGIPQYNEQFF. Variable domain in full (rest from reference TRBV7-2 and TRBJ2-1): GAGVSQSPSNKVTEKGKDVELRCDPISGHTALYWYRQSLGQGLEFLIYFQGNSAPDKSGLPSDRFSAERTGGSVSTLTIQRTQQEDSAVYLCASSLGIPQYNEQFFGPGTRLTVL.

This clone was seen once. This chain joins TRBV5-1 and TRBJ1-4, with 8 bases matching TRBD1. J gave up 3 bases and V 1 base, and 2 bases lay outside the gene matches. The CDR3 runs 15 residues. The germline CDR1 and CDR2 sequences are SGHRS and YFSETQ. DNA for the CDR3: TGCGCCAGCAGCTTGAGGACAGGGCCTAATGAAAAACTGTTTTTT. It encodes CASSLRTGPNEKLFF. Together with reference TRBV5-1 and TRBJ1-4, the CDR3 gives the full variable domain: KAGVTQTPRYLIKTRGQQVTLSCSPISGHRSVSWYQQTPGQGLQFLFEYFSETQRNKGNFPGRFSGRQFSNSRSEMNVSTLELGDSALYLCASSLRTGPNEKLFFGSGTQLSVL.

The chain carries TRBV5-1 and TRBJ2-1; maybe TRBD1 (5 bases). The V end was cut by 0 bases, the J end by 4 bases, with 11 bases between. The CDR3 runs to 15 residues. Germline-derived CDR1 and CDR2 are SGHRS and YFSETQ. The CDR3 region has the DNA TGCGCCAGCAGCTTGGTAGCCAGGGATTACAATGAGCAGTTCTTC. It specifies CASSLVARDYNEQFF. Using reference TRBV5-1 and TRBJ2-1 for the parts outside the CDR3, the full variable domain is KAGVTQTPRYLIKTRGQQVTLSCSPISGHRSVSWYQQTPGQGLQFLFEYFSETQRNKGNFPGRFSGRQFSNSRSEMNVSTLELGDSALYLCASSLVARDYNEQFFGPGTRLTVL.

The gene calls are TRBV12-3 or TRBV12-4 and TRBJ2-7, with 8 bases matching TRBD1. V lost 6 bases to trimming and J lost 6 bases; unmatched junction nucleotides: 4. The CDR3 runs 12 residues. CDR3: CASSPTGGEQYF. CDR3 in DNA: TGTGCCAGCAGCCCCACAGGGGGCGAGCAGTACTTC.

The rearrangement links TRBV27 to TRBJ1-1; the D gene is possibly TRBD1 (5 bases). Germline V gene sequence: CDR1 MNHEY, CDR2 SMNVEV (reference sequence). Trimming took off 6 bases at V and 5 bases at J, with 13 bases between the two ends. CDR3 size: 13 residues. In DNA form, the CDR3 reads TGTGCCAGCAGGGAGTCCGGGGGAACTGAAGCTTTCTTT. Protein sequence: CASRESGGTEAFF.

This clone was seen more than once but under ten times. This chain links TRBV7-3 with TRBJ2-1; no definite D call. This CDR3 is built from 16 residues. V was trimmed by 2 bases and J by 0 bases, leaving 11 bases between them. Germline lookup yields CDR1 SGHTA and CDR2 FQGTGA. Here the CDR3 DNA reads TGTGCCAGCAGCTTATCGAGAACCAACTCCTACAATGAGCAGTTCTTC. Residues: CASSLSRTNSYNEQFF.

This clone was recorded once. This chain links TRBV3-1 (or the pseudogene TRBV3-2) with TRBJ2-3, with 11 bases lining up with TRBD2. Trimming at V came to 6 bases and at J to 4 bases, leaving 12 bases not matched to a gene. Germline lookup yields CDR1 LGHDT and CDR2 YNNKEL (reference sequence). This CDR3 is built from 17 residues. The chain's CDR3 is CASSRLPGLAVPDTQYF. DNA of the CDR3: TGTGCCAGCAGTCGACTCCCGGGACTAGCGGTTCCAGATACGCAGTATTTT.

The gene calls are TRBV30 and TRBJ1-1; weak D call: TRBD1 (5 bases). The CDR3 has 12 amino acids. The V end was cut by 7 bases, the J end by 4 bases, with 13 bases between. Germline V gives CDR1 GTSNPN, CDR2 SVGIG (reference sequence). DNA for the CDR3: TGTGCCTACGACCGCGGGGCCACTGAAGCTTTCTTT. This translates into CAYDRGATEAFF.

This clone has a handful of counts. The rearrangement joins TRBV13 to TRBJ2-2; 9 bases are a match to TRBD2. V shed 2 bases and J 4 bases; nucleotides not matched to a gene: 5. This CDR3 has 16 amino acids. Germline V CDR1 and CDR2: PRHDT, FYEKMQ (reference sequence). The DNA for the CDR3 is TGTGCCAGCAGCTTACGAGGACTAGCGAGCACCGGGGAGCTGTTTTTT. Amino acids: CASSLRGLASTGELFF.

The gene calls are TRBV4-3 and TRBJ1-2, with 8 bases lining up with TRBD1. The trim removed 1 base at V and 4 bases at J, leaving 8 bases unmatched. This CDR3 has 16 residues. The germline V gene encodes CDR1 LGHNA and CDR2 YSLEER. The CDR3 region is CASSQGRTGSGYGYTF. CDR3 in DNA: TGCGCCAGCAGCCAAGGACGGACAGGGAGCGGCTATGGCTACACCTTC.

V usage is TRBV6-5 and J usage is TRBJ1-1; tentatively, D is TRBD1 (5 bases). Germline V lookup: CDR1 MNHEY, CDR2 SVGAGI. The CDR3 runs to 14 residues. V shed 6 bases and J shed 5 bases, with 16 bases lying between them. CDR3 in DNA: TGTGCCAGCAGCCGATTTGGGACCGTTACTGAAGCTTTCTTT. Translating it yields CASSRFGTVTEAFF.